This T cell receptor beta chain was sequenced for a study of shared T cell receptors in the human thymus. CDR1 SGHTS and CDR2 YDEGEE come from the germline V gene. V was cut by 1 base and J by 3 bases, with 13 bases left in between. The length of the CDR3 is 15 residues. Libraries were prepared by immunoSEQ multiplex PCR; TCRdb keeps only in-frame clonotypes and omits some of them. The sample consists of approximately 760,000 clones, 70% to 90% of them appearing once. This same sample was also part of a study on human thymus T cells.

Input material: thymocytes. The TCR sequence derives from a girl in the first two years of life with a congenital heart defect. This sequence joins TRBV5-8 and TRBJ1-2; D call uncertain. The CDR3 DNA follows: TGTGCCAGCAGCTTGCAGCCGGGAGGTTACTATGGCTACACCTTC. Encoded protein: CASSLQPGGYYGYTF.